These 20 T cell receptor beta chains were all obtained from the same sample, sequenced in a study of regulatory T cells in long-lasting Graves disease. Time point reported: newly diagnosed GD, antithyroid drugs for less than 3 months. There was RNA extracted from PBMCs, and the TCR library was made from it. With iRepertoire HTBI primers and Arm-PCR of CDR3 regions, TCR beta libraries were built. TCRdb independently ran MiXCR on the multiplex PCR reads; one entry per CDR3 protein. The sample lists around 250,000 distinct CDR3 sequences, around 20% occurring once. This sample comprised peripheral blood mononuclear cells (PBMCs), obtained at new diagnosis, from a patient treated with antithyroid drugs. All receptors come from a female donor with Graves disease.

J is TRBJ1-5 and V is TRBV20-1; TRBD1 aligns across 9 bases. V dropped 3 bases and J dropped 4; count of bases not matched to a gene: 4. This CDR3 contains 14 residues. Germline assignment: CDR1 DFQATT and CDR2 SNEGSKA (reference sequence). The CDR3 region has the DNA TGCAGTGCTAGCGAGGGGACAGGGAATCAGCCCCAGCATTTT. This gives the protein CSASEGTGNQPQHF.

This clonotype was found many times. The rearrangement uses TRBV7-2 and TRBJ2-3, with TRBD2 matching 12 bases. From germline, CDR1 is SGHTA and CDR2 FQGNSA. V was pared by 5 bases and J by 5 bases, with 20 bases of the junction left unmatched. This CDR3 contains 20 residues. CDR3 sequence: CASSIPTGDLAGGPLDTQYF. Here the CDR3 DNA reads TGTGCCAGCAGCATCCCGACAGGCGACCTAGCGGGGGGGCCGTTAGATACGCAGTATTTT.

This clonotype has ten or more counts. This chain connects TRBV7-2 to TRBJ1-6; no firm D call. Trimming removed 2 bases at V and 7 bases at J, with 9 bases between. The CDR3 runs 14 residues. Germline lookup yields CDR1 SGHTA and CDR2 FQGNSA. The CDR3 DNA is TGTGCCAGCAGCTTAAATCGCGAGAATTCACCCCTCCACTTT. As protein: CASSLNRENSPLHF.

Ten or more counts support this clonotype. The chain is built from TRBV10-3 and TRBJ2-7, with 9 bases fitting TRBD2. The CDR3 loop spans 15 amino acids. V gave up 4 bases and J gave up 3 bases; unmatched junction bases: 7. Looked up from germline, CDR1 is ENHRY and CDR2 is SYGVKD. The CDR3 region is CAISGRASGDYEQYF. In nucleotides, the CDR3 is TGTGCCATCAGTGGCCGGGCTAGCGGGGACTACGAGCAGTACTTC.

The J gene is TRBJ1-3, the V gene TRBV4-3; 8 bases align to TRBD1. The CDR3 has 17 amino acids. V lost 1 base, J lost 4 bases, and 9 bases stayed unmatched. CDR1 is LGHNA, CDR2 YSLEER, per germline. This CDR3 is CASSQGLRTGRGNTIYF. DNA for the CDR3: TGCGCCAGCAGCCAAGGTCTCCGGACAGGGCGGGGAAACACCATATATTTT.

This chain joins TRBV20-1 and TRBJ1-3; D ambiguous. V was pared by 5 bases and J by 1 base, with 9 bases between. Germline CDR1 reads DFQATT; CDR2 reads SNEGSKA (reference sequence). This CDR3 contains 13 residues. CDR3 sequence (DNA): TGCAGTGCTCGGGGATATTCTGGAAACACCATATATTTT. The encoded protein is CSARGYSGNTIYF.

In its sample, this clonotype was seen many times. CDR3 in DNA: TGTGCCAGCAGCTTATTCGTCGGGGGCGACTCCTACAATGAGCAGTTCTTC. The encoded protein is CASSLFVGGDSYNEQFF. The V and J genes are TRBV11-2 and TRBJ2-1; perhaps D is TRBD1 or TRBD2 (6 bases each). Germline lookup yields CDR1 SGHAT and CDR2 FQNNGV. This CDR3 contains 17 residues. V was trimmed by 2 bases and J by 0 bases, leaving 14 bases between them. The whole variable domain, filled in from reference TRBV11-2 and TRBJ2-1, reads EAGVAQSPRYKIIEKRQSVAFWCNPISGHATLYWYQQILGQGPKLLIQFQNNGVVDDSQLPKDRFSAERLKGVDSTLKIQPAKLEDSAVYLCASSLFVGGDSYNEQFFGPGTRLTVL.

The J gene is TRBJ2-4, the V gene TRBV7-3; D is possibly TRBD2 (6 bases). Germline CDR1 SGHTA, CDR2 FQGTGA. Trimming left V 4 bases short and J 5 bases short, with 15 bases between. This CDR3 region has 15 residues. The CDR3 spells CASSSFGTPENIQYF. CDR3 sequence (DNA): TGTGCCAGCAGCTCCTTCGGGACTCCCGAAAACATTCAGTACTTC.

This clonotype was seen at least ten times. The DNA for the CDR3 is TGTGCCAGCACAGGACTAGCCACCAACCCCGGGGAGCTGTTTTTT. Protein product: CASTGLATNPGELFF. The chain couples TRBV2 to TRBJ2-2; TRBD2 matches 8 bases. Unmatched junction bases numbered 10, after V lost 7 bases and J lost 6 bases. The CDR3 totals 15 residues. From germline, CDR1 is SNHLY and CDR2 FYNNEI.

This clonotype has ten or more counts. The rearrangement links TRBV11-3 to TRBJ1-4; 9 nucleotides align to TRBD1. The CDR3 contains 15 residues. Unmatched junction bases numbered 8, after V lost 4 bases and J lost 8 bases. The V gene's germline CDR1 is SGHNT and CDR2 YENEEA. In nucleotides, the CDR3 is TGTGCCAGCAGCTCATGGACAGGGGAGGACGAAAAACTGTTTTTT. Encoded protein: CASSSWTGEDEKLFF. The full variable domain, with the rest looked up from reference TRBV11-3 and TRBJ1-4, is EAGVVQSPRYKIIEKKQPVAFWCNPISGHNTLYWYLQNLGQGPELLIRYENEEAVDDSQLPKDRFSAERLKGVDSTLKIQPAELGDSAVYLCASSSWTGEDEKLFFGSGTQLSVL.

In its sample, this clonotype was seen many times. The J gene is TRBJ2-1, the V gene TRBV2, with a tentative D call TRBD2 (5 bases). Trimming left V 1 base short and J 6 bases short, with 13 bases between. From germline, CDR1 is SNHLY and CDR2 FYNNEI. The CDR3 contains 15 residues. The DNA for the CDR3 is TGTGCCAGCAGTGAAGAGCGGAGGACGGGCAATGAGCAGTTCTTC. Translated, it gives CASSEERRTGNEQFF.

This clonotype was found many times. The chain combines TRBV28 with TRBJ1-1; D ambiguous. This CDR3 has 12 amino acids. CDR1 and CDR2 from the germline V gene are MDHEN and SYDVKM. Between the trimmed V and J ends, which lost 1 base and 7 bases, there was a span of 7 bases. The CDR3 spells CASSLYRLEAFF. Written as DNA, the CDR3 is TGTGCCAGCAGTTTATACCGCCTTGAAGCTTTCTTT.

This clonotype was detected many times. This chain joins TRBV27 and TRBJ2-5, with D unclear. V lost 4 bases to trimming and J lost 3 bases, with 9 bases between them. Germline V gene data show CDR1 as MNHEY and CDR2 as SMNVEV (reference sequence). The length of the CDR3 is 13 residues. The CDR3 region is CASSYGPKETQYF. CDR3 DNA sequence: TGTGCCAGCAGTTACGGTCCAAAAGAGACCCAGTACTTC.

This clonotype has just a few counts. CDR3 in DNA: TGCGCCAGCACTAGAGCCTCGAACACCGGGGAGCTGTTTTTT. It is translated as CASTRASNTGELFF. The chain is built from TRBV5-1 and TRBJ2-2; D unclear. The CDR3 spans 14 residues. With 6 bases removed from V and 0 bases from J, the gap between germline ends came to 9 bases. Germline V gene lookup returns CDR1 SGHRS and CDR2 YFSETQ.

The rearrangement joins TRBV10-1 to TRBJ1-6; weak D call: TRBD1 (6 bases). V was pared by 0 bases and J by 5 bases, with 14 bases between. The CDR3 covers 17 residues. Looked up from germline, CDR1 is WNHNN and CDR2 is SYGVQD (reference sequence). The CDR3 loop is CASSESKTGDHNSPLHF. The CDR3 coding sequence is TGCGCCAGCAGTGAGTCGAAGACAGGAGACCATAATTCACCCCTCCACTTT.

About this clonotype: It differs at one base from a far larger clone, so likely a read error. The chain joins TRBV10-3 to TRBJ2-7; no clear D. The CDR3 runs 14 residues. Between the trimmed V and J ends, which lost 5 bases and 0 bases, there was a span of 11 bases. Germline V gene lookup returns CDR1 ENHRY and CDR2 SYGVKD. DNA for the CDR3: TGTGCCATCAGTAGGGCGGCCAGCTCCTACGAGCAGTACTTC. The encoded protein is CAISRAASSYEQYF.

The CDR3 is CASSQEGQGLDTQYF. The CDR3, as DNA: TGTGCCAGCAGCCAAGAGGGACAGGGATTAGATACGCAGTATTTT. V is TRBV3-1 and J is TRBJ2-3; 9 bases are shared with TRBD1. This CDR3 has 15 amino acids. Germline CDR1 reads LGHDT; CDR2 reads YNNKEL (reference sequence). Unmatched junction bases numbered 3, after V lost 0 bases and J lost 5 bases.

This clonotype was picked up many times. V is TRBV12-3 or TRBV12-4 and J is TRBJ2-1; D ambiguous. Trimming took 7 bases from V and 8 from J, leaving 12 bases between them. The CDR3 consists of 12 residues. For the CDR3, the DNA is TGTGCCAGCACCTTGGAAGCCCATGAGCAGTTCTTC. Translating it yields CASTLEAHEQFF.

This clonotype has a count of ten or more. The chain links TRBV7-9 to TRBJ2-1; no clear D gene. The CDR3 is 13 amino acids. The V end lost 8 bases, the J end lost 5 bases, and 13 bases lay between the germline ends. The germline V gene has CDR1 SEHNR and CDR2 FQNEAQ (reference sequence). The CDR3 bases are TGTGCCAGCGGATCAATACTCGACAATGAGCAGTTCTTC. It yields the protein CASGSILDNEQFF.

Here the CDR3 reads CSVVGGEGGNEKLFF. The CDR3 DNA is TGCAGCGTTGTGGGAGGGGAGGGGGGTAATGAAAAACTGTTTTTT. The chain carries TRBV29-1 and TRBJ1-4, with D possibly TRBD1 on 6 matching bases. Germline loops: CDR1 SQVTM, CDR2 ANQGSEA. V was cut by 4 bases and J by 4 bases, with 16 bases left in between. This CDR3 region has 15 residues.